Detailed here is one T cell receptor (beta chain). Antigen: not known. Since a much larger clone is just one base distant, this may be a read error. Germline CDR1 and CDR2: SGHKS and YYEKEE (reference sequence). V was pared by 5 bases and J by 10 bases, with 8 bases of the junction left unmatched. There are 13 residues in the CDR3. The sample belongs to a study of neurological immune-mediated disorders. Study findings and constraints: The greatest TCR clonal expansion occurred in HTLV-1-associated myelopathy and the least in multiple sclerosis, which fell below healthy controls.

A single run covered 15-18 subjects with over 170 million TCR-beta sequences. TCRdb redid the calling of the 5' RACE reads with MiXCR, one entry per CDR3 protein. Of just over 95,000 distinct CDR3 sequences listed, 3.5% to 4% are singletons. The sequenced sample consisted of PBMCs. The sequence came from a woman under 30 with multiple sclerosis. The chain combines TRBV5-5 with TRBJ2-4; 8 nucleotides agree with TRBD1. CDR3 amino acids: CASRQGAGKIQYF. CDR3 bases: TGTGCCAGCAGGCAGGGGGCTGGAAAAATTCAGTACTTC.